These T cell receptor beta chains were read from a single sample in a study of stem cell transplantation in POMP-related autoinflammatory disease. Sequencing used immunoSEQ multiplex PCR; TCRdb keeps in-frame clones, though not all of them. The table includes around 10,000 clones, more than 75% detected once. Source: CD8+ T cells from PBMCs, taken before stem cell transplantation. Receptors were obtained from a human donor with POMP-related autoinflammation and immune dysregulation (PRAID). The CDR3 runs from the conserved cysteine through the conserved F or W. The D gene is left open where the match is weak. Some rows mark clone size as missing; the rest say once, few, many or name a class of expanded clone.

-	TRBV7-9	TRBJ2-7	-	TGTGCCAGCAGCTTAGGTACTGGGCCCTACGAGCAGTACTTC	CASSLGTGPYEQYF
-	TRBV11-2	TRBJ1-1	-	TGTGCCAGCAGCCCGAAGGGGGCTGAAGCTTTCTTT	CASSPKGAEAFF
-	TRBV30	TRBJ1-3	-	TGTGCCTGGAATATCCCGGGAAACACCATATATTTT	CAWNIPGNTIYF
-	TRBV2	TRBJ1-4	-	TGTGCCAGCAGTGAACGGACCCTCAATGAAAAACTGTTTTTT	CASSERTLNEKLFF
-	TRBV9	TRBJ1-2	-	TGTGCCAGCAGCGTAGAGGCGACGGGGGGAACAGGACCCTATGGCTACACCTTC	CASSVEATGGTGPYGYTF
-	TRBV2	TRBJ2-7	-	TGTGCCAGCAGTGTAGCGCACGACTCCTACGAGCAGTACTTC	CASSVAHDSYEQYF
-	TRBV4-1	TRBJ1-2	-	TGCGCCAGCAGCCATGAGAGGGGGACTGGAGATGGCTACACCTTC	CASSHERGTGDGYTF
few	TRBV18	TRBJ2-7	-	TGTGCCAGCTCACCGTCAGGGTCCGAGCAGTACTTC	CASSPSGSEQYF
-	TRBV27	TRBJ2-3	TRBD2	TGTGCCAGCAGTCCCGGGACTAGCGGTAGCACAGATACGCAGTATTTT	CASSPGTSGSTDTQYF
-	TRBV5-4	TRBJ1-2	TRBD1	TGTGCCAGCAGCCCGGGACAGGGAGTGTGGGGCTACACCTTC	CASSPGQGVWGYTF
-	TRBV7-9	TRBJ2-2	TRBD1	TGTGCCAGCAGCTCCAGGGACAGGCCCACCGGGGAGCTGTTTTTT	CASSSRDRPTGELFF
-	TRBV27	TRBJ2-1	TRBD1	TGTGCCAGCAGTTGGGGACAGGGATTAGCCTTTAATGAGCAGTTCTTC	CASSWGQGLAFNEQFF
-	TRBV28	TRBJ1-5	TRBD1	TGTGCCAGCAGTCCGCAGGGGGAGGGCAATCAGCCCCAGCATTTT	CASSPQGEGNQPQHF
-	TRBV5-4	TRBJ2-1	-	TGTGCCAGCAGCTTGGAGACCCACAATGAGCAGTTCTTC	CASSLETHNEQFF
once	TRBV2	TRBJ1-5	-	TGTGCCAGCAGTGAACCGCCTTTCCACTTTTTGACGAGTTCGAATCAGCCCCAGCATTTT	CASSEPPFHFLTSSNQPQHF
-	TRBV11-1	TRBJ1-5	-	TGTGCCAGCAGCTCACTAAATCGGGGCGGACAGCCCCAGCATTTT	CASSSLNRGGQPQHF
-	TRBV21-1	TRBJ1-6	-	TGTGCCAGCAGCTTTAAGTGTGGGAATTCACCCCTCCACTTT	CASSFKCGNSPLHF
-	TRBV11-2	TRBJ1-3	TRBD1	TGTGCCAGCAGCTTCAACTCGTGGACCGACAGGGCGGCTGGAAACACCATATATTTT	CASSFNSWTDRAAGNTIYF
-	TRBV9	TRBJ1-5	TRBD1	TGTGCCAGCAGCCCGACAGGGGCTTCGGGTCAGCCCCAGCATTTT	CASSPTGASGQPQHF
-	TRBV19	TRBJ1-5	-	TGTGCCAGTACCATAAATCCGGGGGGTTTACACAATCAGCCCCAGCATTTT	CASTINPGGLHNQPQHF
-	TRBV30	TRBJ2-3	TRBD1	TGTGCCTGGGGACAGGGGGTTGGGACAGATACGCAGTATTTT	CAWGQGVGTDTQYF
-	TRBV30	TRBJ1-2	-	TGTGCCTGGAGTGTACTAGTAAACTATGGCTACACCTTC	CAWSVLVNYGYTF
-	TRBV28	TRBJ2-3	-	TGTGCCAGCAGTTTAGCGGTTAGCACAGATACGCAGTATTTT	CASSLAVSTDTQYF
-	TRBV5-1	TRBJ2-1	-	TGCGCCAGCAGCTTGGGGTCAGGGCAGTTCTTC	CASSLGSGQFF
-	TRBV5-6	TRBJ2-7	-	TGTGCCAGCACCCCCTTCTCCGGGGGTGAGCAGTACTTC	CASTPFSGGEQYF
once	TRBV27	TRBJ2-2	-	TGTGCCAGCAGTCAGGGGTACACCGGGGAGCTGTTTTTT	CASSQGYTGELFF
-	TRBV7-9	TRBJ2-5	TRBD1	TGTGCCAGCAGCTGGGACAGTGTGTTGCCATTTCAAGAGACCCAGTACTTC	CASSWDSVLPFQETQYF
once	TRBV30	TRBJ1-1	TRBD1	TGTGCCTGGAGTCCCGGGACAGGGGTTACTGAAGCTTTCTTT	CAWSPGTGVTEAFF
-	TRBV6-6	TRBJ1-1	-	TGTGCCAGCCTGAAGAACACTGAAGCTTTCTTT	CASLKNTEAFF
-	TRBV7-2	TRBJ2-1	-	TGTGCCAGCAGCGCCGCAGGGAACCACAATGAGCAGTTCTTC	CASSAAGNHNEQFF
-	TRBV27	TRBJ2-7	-	TGTGCCAGCAGTCCTCAAGGGGATGACGAGCAGTACTTC	CASSPQGDDEQYF
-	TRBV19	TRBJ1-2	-	TGTGCCAGTAGTATGTGGGAGGGCGATGGCTACACCTTC	CASSMWEGDGYTF
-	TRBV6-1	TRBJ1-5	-	TGTGCCAGCAGGACAGACAGGTATAATCAGCCCCAGCATTTT	CASRTDRYNQPQHF
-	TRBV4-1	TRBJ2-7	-	TGCGCCAGCAGCCAAGATGACTTCTCCTACGAGCAGTACTTC	CASSQDDFSYEQYF
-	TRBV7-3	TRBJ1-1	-	TGTGCCAGCAGCCTCCTCGGAGGGACTGAAGCTTTCTTT	CASSLLGGTEAFF
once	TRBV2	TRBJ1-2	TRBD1	TGTGCCAGCAGGGGACAGCGGCATGGCTACACCTTC	CASRGQRHGYTF
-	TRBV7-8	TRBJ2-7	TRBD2	TGTGCCAGCAGCTTCGGACTAGCGGGAGAGTACGAGCAGTACTTC	CASSFGLAGEYEQYF
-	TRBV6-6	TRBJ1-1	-	TGTGCCAGCAGTTACCTTGTCGGATTGAACACTGAAGCTTTCTTT	CASSYLVGLNTEAFF
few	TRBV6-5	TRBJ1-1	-	TGTGCCAGCTTGAAGAACACTGAAGCTTTCTTT	CASLKNTEAFF
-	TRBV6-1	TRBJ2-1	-	TGTGCCAGCAGTGAAGCGTGGAGGATATCCTACAATGAGCAGTTCTTC	CASSEAWRISYNEQFF
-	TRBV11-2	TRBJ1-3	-	TGTGCCAGCAGCCTTGGGAGCTCTGGAAACACCATATATTTT	CASSLGSSGNTIYF
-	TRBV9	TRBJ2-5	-	TGTGCCAGCAGCGTAGACGGGAGAGGCGAGACCCAGTACTTC	CASSVDGRGETQYF
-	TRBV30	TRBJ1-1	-	TGTGCCGGGGGTCGGACGAACACTGAAGCTTTCTTT	CAGGRTNTEAFF
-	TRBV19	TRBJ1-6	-	TGTGCCAGTAGCCCGGGAGGGGACATCGATAATTCACCCCTCCACTTT	CASSPGGDIDNSPLHF
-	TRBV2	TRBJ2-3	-	TGTGCCAGCGAGGGGCACAGGGTTACAGATACGCAGTATTTT	CASEGHRVTDTQYF
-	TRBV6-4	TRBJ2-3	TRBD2	TGTGCCAGCAGTGACTCAAACCTAGCGGGGGGGGCCGTCGCTACGCAGTATTTT	CASSDSNLAGGAVATQYF
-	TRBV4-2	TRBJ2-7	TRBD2	TGTGCCAGCAGCCAAGGACTAGCGGGAGGGTACGAGCAGTACTTC	CASSQGLAGGYEQYF
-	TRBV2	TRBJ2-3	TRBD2	TGTGCCAGCAGTGAGGCTAGCGGGGGGGCCTTGTGCACAGATACGCAGTATTTT	CASSEASGGALCTDTQYF
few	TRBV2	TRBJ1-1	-	TGTGCCAGCAGTGACACCCCGGAGCCTTTCTTT	CASSDTPEPFF
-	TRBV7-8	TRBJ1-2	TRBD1	TGTGCCAGCAGCTGGGACAGGAATGGCTACACCTTC	CASSWDRNGYTF
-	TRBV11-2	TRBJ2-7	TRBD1	TGTGCCAGCAGCCATGGACAGGGGGACTACGAGCAGTACTTC	CASSHGQGDYEQYF
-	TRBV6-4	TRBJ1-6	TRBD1	TGTGCCAGCAGTGACTCCGCAGGGGGGGATTCACCCCTCCACTTT	CASSDSAGGDSPLHF
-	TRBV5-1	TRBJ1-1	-	TGCGCCAGCAGCTTTCATTTTTACGGGGATAACACTGAAGCTTTCTTT	CASSFHFYGDNTEAFF
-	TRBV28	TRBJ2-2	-	TGTGCCAGCAGCCGCCGGGGGACCGGGGAGCTGTTTTTT	CASSRRGTGELFF
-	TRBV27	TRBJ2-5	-	TGTGCCAGCAGTCCCTTCGATAGCCCCGGGACCCAGTACTTC	CASSPFDSPGTQYF
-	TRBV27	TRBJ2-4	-	TGTGCCAGCAGTCCTCTAGCCAAAAACATTCAGTACTTC	CASSPLAKNIQYF
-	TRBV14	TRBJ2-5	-	TGTGCCAGCAGCCAGGCTACATGGACGGGGTACCAAGAGACCCAGTACTTC	CASSQATWTGYQETQYF
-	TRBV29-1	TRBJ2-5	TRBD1	TGCAGCGTCGTGGGACAGGGGCGGGGAGAGACCCAGTACTTC	CSVVGQGRGETQYF